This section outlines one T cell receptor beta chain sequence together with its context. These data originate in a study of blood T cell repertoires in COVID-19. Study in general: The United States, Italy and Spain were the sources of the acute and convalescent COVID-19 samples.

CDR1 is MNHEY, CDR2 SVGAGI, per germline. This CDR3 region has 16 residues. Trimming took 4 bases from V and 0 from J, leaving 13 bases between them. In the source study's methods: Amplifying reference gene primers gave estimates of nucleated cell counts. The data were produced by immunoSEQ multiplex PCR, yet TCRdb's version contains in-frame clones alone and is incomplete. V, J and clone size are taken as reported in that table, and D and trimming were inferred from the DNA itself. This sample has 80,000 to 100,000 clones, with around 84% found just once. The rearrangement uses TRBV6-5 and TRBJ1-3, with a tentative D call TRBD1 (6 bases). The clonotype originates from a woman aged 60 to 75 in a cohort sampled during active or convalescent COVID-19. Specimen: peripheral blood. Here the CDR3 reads CASSFLQGNSGNTIYF. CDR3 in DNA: TGTGCCAGCAGTTTTCTACAGGGCAACTCTGGAAACACCATATATTTT.